The 11 T cell receptor beta chains presented below share a single source sample, sequenced in a study of blood T cells in healthy people across ages. The second PCR ran roughly 6 to 11 cycles with a sample-barcoded 5' primer and J-beta primers. MiXCR, applied by TCRdb to the 5' RACE reads, yields one record per CDR3 protein. The sample has 550,000 to 650,000 distinct CDR3 sequences, about 28% seen once. Input material: blood. All receptors come from a woman older than 75 in good health.

There are many counts of this clonotype. The CDR3 DNA reads TGTGCCAGCAGTTTAGCGGGGGGGCCGGGTGAGCAGTTCTTC. Encoded protein: CASSLAGGPGEQFF. The rearrangement joins TRBV12-3 or TRBV12-4 to TRBJ2-1, with D possibly TRBD2 on 7 matching bases. V dropped 0 bases and J dropped 9 bases, with 12 bases sitting between them. The CDR3 extends over 14 amino acids.

The genes are TRBV20-1 and TRBJ2-7; D perhaps matches TRBD2 (6 bases). The J call may be faulty, since TRBJ2-5 better matches the DNA end. CDR1 DFQATT and CDR2 SNEGSKA come from the germline V gene (reference sequence). This CDR3 contains 15 residues. The CDR3 DNA is TGCAGTGCTAGGATTAGCGGAGCCTTAGGGGAGACCCAGTACTTC. This sequence encodes CSARISGALGETQYF.

This clonotype was seen at least ten times. This chain connects TRBV7-2 to TRBJ2-5; D may match TRBD1 or TRBD2 (6 bases each). CDR3 length: 15 amino acids. Trimming stripped 5 bases from V and 2 bases from J, with 15 bases between. Germline CDR1 SGHTA, CDR2 FQGNSA. CDR3 region: CASSPGGGRQETQYF. CDR3 sequence (DNA): TGTGCCAGCAGCCCCGGAGGGGGGAGGCAAGAGACCCAGTACTTC.

The V gene is TRBV3-1, the J gene TRBJ2-1; maybe TRBD2 (6 bases). This CDR3 has 15 amino acids. V lost 11 bases and J 13 bases, leaving 30 bases between the germline ends. The germline gives CDR1 LGHDT, CDR2 YNNKEL (reference sequence). The CDR3 region has the DNA TGTGCCGGCGGGCCCAAGGGACTGACGGAAGAGACCCAGTTCTTC. This encodes CAGGPKGLTEETQFF.

The sample holds one count of this clonotype. V is TRBV24-1 and J is TRBJ1-3, with D tentatively TRBD1 (5 bases). Trimming took off 11 bases at V and 4 bases at J, with 20 bases between the two ends. The CDR3 sequence is 15 residues long. CDR1 is KGHDR, CDR2 SFDVKD, per germline. CDR3 amino acids: CAIHLQEEEGNTIYF. The CDR3 DNA is TGTGCCATACATCTACAGGAAGAGGAAGGAAACACCATATATTTT.

This clonotype was counted ten times or more. The chain uses TRBV6-2 or TRBV6-3 and TRBJ2-1; unclear D gene. V dropped 3 bases and J dropped 7 bases, with 13 bases sitting between them. CDR3 size: 14 residues. Germline CDR1 reads MNHEY; CDR2 reads SVGEGT. The CDR3 loop is CASSYSPVGNEQFF. The CDR3 DNA sequence: TGTGCCAGCAGTTATTCCCCGGTAGGGAATGAGCAGTTCTTC.

This clonotype was seen repeatedly, ten times or more. V and J are TRBV7-2 and TRBJ1-4; D is uncertain. Looked up from germline, CDR1 is SGHTA and CDR2 is FQGNSA. The CDR3 has 13 amino acids. Deletions cut 4 bases from V and 9 bases from J, with 12 bases between. DNA of the CDR3: TGTGCCAGCAGCTCCCTGGGCGGGAAAAAACTGTTTTTT. It translates to CASSSLGGKKLFF.

The chain uses TRBV19 and TRBJ2-5; D possibly corresponds to TRBD2 (7 bases). The V gene's germline CDR1 is LNHDA and CDR2 SQIVND (reference sequence). The CDR3 runs 13 residues. The germline V and J ends were trimmed by 11 bases and 11 bases, with 24 bases remaining between them. The CDR3 coding sequence is TGTGCCTCGGAAAAAGGGGGGAGGGATGAGCAGTACTTC. The encoded protein is CASEKGGRDEQYF.

In its sample, this clonotype was seen a few times. The V call is TRBV5-5, the J call TRBJ1-5, with D perhaps matching TRBD1 (6 bases). V lost 0 bases to trimming and J lost 2 bases, with 12 bases between them. CDR1 and CDR2 (germline): SGHKS, YYEKEE (reference sequence). This CDR3 is built from 16 residues. The CDR3 loop is CASSLDPGVGNQPQHF. The CDR3 DNA follows: TGTGCCAGCAGCTTGGATCCAGGGGTAGGCAATCAGCCCCAGCATTTT.

This clonotype was detected ten times or more. The V and J genes are TRBV29-1 and TRBJ1-2; the D gene is possibly TRBD1 (5 bases). Per the germline V gene, CDR1 is SQVTM and CDR2 is ANQGSEA. This CDR3 is built from 11 residues. The V end lost 7 bases, the J end lost 7 bases, and 13 bases lay between the germline ends. CDR3 nucleotides: TGCAGCGCTGGACAATCAACTGGCTACACCTTC. Its protein product is CSAGQSTGYTF.

This clonotype was picked up many times. The CDR3 reads CASSSSGQSTDTQYF. In nucleotides, the CDR3 is TGTGCCAGCAGTTCTTCTGGCCAGAGCACAGATACGCAGTATTTT. The chain carries TRBV7-2 and TRBJ2-3; D not resolved. The CDR3 runs 15 residues. Trimming removed 6 bases at V and 0 bases at J, with 13 bases between. Germline V gene sequence: CDR1 SGHTA, CDR2 FQGNSA.